What follows are 4 T cell receptor beta chains derived from one specimen sequenced in a study of T cell responses to AZD1222 COVID-19 vaccine. The repertoire was sequenced with immunoSEQ multiplex PCR; TCRdb's copy has only in-frame clones and lacks some. The sample has about 120,000 clones, roughly 90% seen once; the top ten hold roughly 4%. Material: peripheral blood, obtained on day 0 of AZD1222 vaccination. The receptor source for this set is an adult in good health.

This clone was seen only a few times. The chain combines TRBV5-1 with TRBJ2-7; D remains ambiguous. The CDR3 sequence is 12 residues long. Germline V CDR1 and CDR2: SGHRS, YFSETQ. The V gene lost 4 bases and the J gene lost 0 bases, with 5 bases spanning the gap. CDR3: CASSRTSYEQYF. CDR3 nucleotide sequence: TGCGCCAGCAGCAGGACCTCCTACGAGCAGTACTTC.

The V call is TRBV10-3, the J call TRBJ2-1, with TRBD2 matching over 8 bases. CDR3 size: 11 residues. Germline V gene sequence: CDR1 ENHRY, CDR2 SYGVKD. V lost 6 bases to trimming and J lost 8 bases; unmatched junction nucleotides: 0. CDR3 loop: CAIRTSDEQFF. For the CDR3, the DNA is TGTGCCATCAGGACTAGCGATGAGCAGTTCTTC.

V gene TRBV6-6 combines with J gene TRBJ1-2; no definite D call. Trimming stripped 5 bases from V and 4 bases from J, with 17 bases between. Germline-derived CDR1 and CDR2 are MNHNY and SVGAGI (reference sequence). The CDR3 is made up of 15 amino acids. The DNA for the CDR3 is TGTGCCAGCAGTCCGACGGGGAGCGGGTTCTATGGCTACACCTTC. Residues: CASSPTGSGFYGYTF.

The V gene is TRBV12-3 or TRBV12-4, the J gene TRBJ1-2; a weak D match, TRBD1 (5 bases). V gave up 3 bases and J gave up 6 bases, with 11 bases separating them. The CDR3 extends over 13 amino acids. The CDR3 DNA reads as TGTGCCAGCAGTTTTTGGCCGGGGGATGGCTACACCTTC. Translated: CASSFWPGDGYTF.